The 8 T cell receptor beta chains below come from one sample, sequenced in a study of cytomegalovirus exposure and HLA in healthy donors. The PCR ran on 60 Vbeta and 13 Jbeta primers. Measured with immunoSEQ multiplex PCR; TCRdb has only the in-frame clones, and not every one. This sample yields around 250,000 clones, of which roughly four fifths are seen a single time; roughly 7.4% belongs to the top ten. The sequencing sample was made of PBMCs. The receptor set was obtained from a woman aged 55-69 years in good health and CMV-seropositive.

In its sample, this clone was seen a few times. The rearrangement joins TRBV5-1 to TRBJ2-1, with no clear D. Germline V lookup: CDR1 SGHRS, CDR2 YFSETQ. This CDR3 has 11 residues. The ends were cut back, 0 bases at V and 10 bases at J, with 5 bases in the middle. The DNA for the CDR3 is TGCGCCAGCAGCTTGGAACAAGAGCAGTTCTTC. Protein: CASSLEQEQFF.

This clone was counted a single time. The gene calls are TRBV28 and TRBJ2-7, with D perhaps matching TRBD1 (6 bases). The CDR3 has 13 residues. With 4 bases removed from V and 7 bases from J, the gap between germline ends came to 14 bases. Germline V CDR1 and CDR2: MDHEN, SYDVKM. The CDR3 DNA follows: TGTGCCAGCAGTTCACTGGTCCAGGGGGAGCAGTACTTC. This gives the protein CASSSLVQGEQYF.

This clone was picked up one time. Different DNA sequences within this sample yield the same CDR3. The chain is built from TRBV5-1 and TRBJ1-1, with D possibly matching TRBD1 (5 bases). Trimming cost V 0 bases and J 8 bases, with 8 bases left between them. There are 12 residues in the CDR3. CDR1 and CDR2 from the germline V gene are SGHRS and YFSETQ. CDR3 in DNA: TGCGCCAGCAGCTTGGGTCAGGGAGAAGCTTTCTTT. Translated, it gives CASSLGQGEAFF.

The chain employs TRBV6-1 and TRBJ2-5; D perhaps matches TRBD1 (6 bases). Matching the DNA end better, TRBJ2-7 makes the J call doubtful. Per germline, CDR1 MNHNS and CDR2 SASEGT. The CDR3 is made up of 14 amino acids. As DNA, the CDR3 is TGTGCCAGCACTGATTTACAGGGTATTGGCGAGCAGTACTTC. Translated: CASTDLQGIGEQYF.

The V call is TRBV11-2, the J call TRBJ2-1, with 8 positions matching TRBD2. The CDR3 is made up of 15 amino acids. V shed 1 base, J shed 8 bases, and the junction held 7 bases outside the gene matches. CDR1 SGHAT and CDR2 FQNNGV come from the germline V gene. The DNA of the CDR3 is TGTGCCAGCAGCTTAGTGTCGGGAGGGCCATATGAGCAGTTCTTC. It encodes CASSLVSGGPYEQFF.

This clone was detected only once. V and J are TRBV2 and TRBJ2-7; 10 bases match TRBD1. J was trimmed by 6 bases and V by 8 bases; bases with no gene match: 1. This CDR3 comprises 11 residues. The V gene's germline CDR1 is SNHLY and CDR2 FYNNEI. For the CDR3, the DNA is TGTGCCAGCGACAGGGGGCTCGAGCAGTACTTC. Protein: CASDRGLEQYF. The complete variable domain, with remaining parts taken from reference TRBV2 and TRBJ2-7, reads EPEVTQTPSHQVTQMGQEVILRCVPISNHLYFYWYRQILGQKVEFLVSFYNNEISEKSEIFDDQFSVERPDGSNFTLKIRSTKLEDSAMYFCASDRGLEQYFGPGTRLTVT.

The chain recombines TRBV7-3 with TRBJ2-5; no firm D call. This CDR3 comprises 13 residues. Germline loops: CDR1 SGHTA, CDR2 FQGTGA. V lost 2 bases, J lost 5 bases, and 9 bases lay in between. CDR3 coding DNA: TGTGCCAGCAGCTTAGGAGCTACTGAGACCCAGTACTTC. Translating gives CASSLGATETQYF.

The gene calls are TRBV18 and TRBJ1-4, with 7 bases that match TRBD1. With 3 bases clipped from V and 3 bases from J, the junction kept 1 base outside the gene matches. There are 14 residues in the CDR3. Germline CDR1 and CDR2: KGHSH and LQKENI. CDR3 sequence reads: CASSPQGANEKLFF. The DNA for the CDR3 is TGTGCCAGCTCACCCCAGGGGGCTAATGAAAAACTGTTTTTT.